The 25 T cell receptor beta chains presented below share a single source sample, sequenced in a study of cytomegalovirus exposure and HLA in healthy donors. PCR was performed using 60 Vbeta and 13 Jbeta primers. This table comes from immunoSEQ multiplex PCR, and its TCRdb copy is limited to in-frame clones, with some not included. The data show more than 45,000 clones, around four fifths seen once. Sequencing input: PBMCs. The receptors originated from a man aged 25-45 years in good health and CMV-seronegative.

This chain joins TRBV5-4 and TRBJ2-7; 8 nucleotides align to TRBD2. CDR3 size: 14 residues. V trimming: 5 bases; J trimming: 4 bases; junction bases outside the gene matches: 8. CDR1 and CDR2 from the germline V gene are SGHNT and YYREEE (reference sequence). CDR3 in DNA: TGTGCCAGCAGTCCGAGCGGGAGTTCTTACGAGCAGTACTTC. Translation gives CASSPSGSSYEQYF. Supplemented by reference TRBV5-4 and TRBJ2-7, the full variable domain reads ETGVTQSPTHLIKTRGQQVTLRCSSQSGHNTVSWYQQALGQGPQFIFQYYREEENGRGNFPPRFSGLQFPNYSSELNVNALELDDSALYLCASSPSGSSYEQYFGPGTRLTVT.

V gene TRBV7-2 combines with J gene TRBJ2-1, with 7 nucleotides matching TRBD1. The V gene end was trimmed by 3 bases and the J gene end by 7 bases; junction bases not matched to a gene: 9. The germline gives CDR1 SGHTA, CDR2 FQGNSA. CDR3 size: 15 residues. The chain's CDR3 is CASSFMRQGRNEQFF. In DNA form, the CDR3 reads TGTGCCAGCAGCTTCATGAGACAGGGCAGAAATGAGCAGTTCTTC.

In this sample, this clone turned up once. The chain has TRBV2 and TRBJ2-1, with D possibly TRBD2 on 5 matching bases. Trimming shortened V by 5 bases and J by 0 bases, and 11 bases separated the two germline ends. This CDR3 has 15 residues. Per the germline V gene, CDR1 is SNHLY and CDR2 is FYNNEI. In DNA form, the CDR3 reads TGTGCCAGCAGTTACACTAGGAGCTCCTACAATGAGCAGTTCTTC. It specifies CASSYTRSSYNEQFF.

This clone was observed a few times. The V and J genes are TRBV6-6 and TRBJ2-1; 10 nucleotides line up with TRBD2. Germline-derived CDR1 and CDR2 are MNHNY and SVGAGI (reference sequence). Germline trimming cut 2 bases from V and 10 bases from J; bases unmatched to any gene: 5. This CDR3 contains 14 residues. The CDR3 nucleotides are TGTGCCAGCAGTTACACGGTGACTAGCGGGGAGCAGTTCTTC. Translating gives CASSYTVTSGEQFF.

V and J are TRBV18 and TRBJ2-3, with D possibly matching TRBD1 (5 bases). Trimming pared 3 bases from V and 3 bases from J, leaving 13 bases between. Germline V CDR1 and CDR2: KGHSH, LQKENI. The CDR3 has 15 amino acids. The chain's CDR3 is CASSPIDQGTDTQYF. The CDR3 bases are TGTGCCAGCTCACCCATAGATCAGGGTACAGATACGCAGTATTTT.

This chain links TRBV25-1 with TRBJ2-7; a possible D gene is TRBD1 (5 bases). The V end was cut by 2 bases, the J end by 7 bases, with 15 bases between. Per the germline V gene, CDR1 is MGHDK and CDR2 is SYGVNS. CDR3 length: 14 amino acids. CDR3 residues: CASSETSGNGEQYF. The CDR3 DNA sequence: TGTGCCAGCAGTGAAACATCAGGGAATGGGGAGCAGTACTTC.

In its sample, this clone was seen a few times. This rearrangement joins TRBV4-3 to TRBJ2-5; 10 nucleotides align to TRBD2. V trimming: 1 base; J trimming: 5 bases; junction bases outside the gene matches: 10. This CDR3 region has 17 residues. Germline values: CDR1 LGHNA, CDR2 YSLEER. The CDR3 bases are TGCGCCAGCAGCCAAGGGGTCAGCGGGGGGGTCTGGGAGACCCAGTACTTC. This encodes CASSQGVSGGVWETQYF.

The chain combines TRBV14 with TRBJ2-7, with 10 bases fitting TRBD1. Unmatched junction bases numbered 4, after V lost 6 bases and J lost 5 bases. Germline V gene sequence: CDR1 SGHDN, CDR2 FVKESK. The CDR3 consists of 13 residues. The CDR3 coding sequence is TGTGCCAGCAGGGGACAGGGGACGGACGAGCAGTACTTC. It is translated as CASRGQGTDEQYF.

This sequence joins TRBV7-2 and TRBJ2-5; 9 nucleotides agree with TRBD1. With the DNA end fitting TRBJ2-7 better, the J assignment may be wrong. CDR3 length equals 15 residues. Germline assignment: CDR1 SGHTA and CDR2 FQGNSA. DNA of the CDR3: TGTGCCAGCAGCTCAACCGGGACAGGGTCCTACGAGCAGTACTTC. Translating it yields CASSSTGTGSYEQYF.

J is TRBJ1-6 and V is TRBV28; D is perhaps TRBD1 (6 bases). Germline V gene data show CDR1 as MDHEN and CDR2 as SYDVKM. CDR3 size: 13 residues. V was cut by 5 bases and J by 7 bases, with 9 bases left in between. The DNA for the CDR3 is TGTGCCAGCAGTCTTGACAGGAATTCACCCCTCCACTTT. It yields the protein CASSLDRNSPLHF.

This clone has more than one count but fewer than ten. The rearrangement joins TRBV4-3 to TRBJ2-2; 7 bases align to TRBD2. The germline V gene has CDR1 LGHNA and CDR2 YSLEER. The CDR3 is made up of 17 amino acids. V was clipped by 5 bases and J by 3 bases; unmatched bases: 12. Written as DNA, the CDR3 is TGCGCCAGCAGCTATATAGCGGGCCGGGCTGACACCGGGGAGCTGTTTTTT. Protein: CASSYIAGRADTGELFF.

The chain couples TRBV5-1 to TRBJ2-5; tentatively, D is TRBD2 (7 bases). V lost 6 bases, J lost 5 bases, and 20 bases lay in between. The CDR3 runs 15 residues. Germline V CDR1 and CDR2: SGHRS, YFSETQ. The DNA for the CDR3 is TGCGCCAGCACCCTCTCGGCACAGGGAGGGGAGACCCAGTACTTC. Amino acids: CASTLSAQGGETQYF. The complete variable domain, with remaining parts taken from reference TRBV5-1 and TRBJ2-5, reads KAGVTQTPRYLIKTRGQQVTLSCSPISGHRSVSWYQQTPGQGLQFLFEYFSETQRNKGNFPGRFSGRQFSNSRSEMNVSTLELGDSALYLCASTLSAQGGETQYFGPGTRLLVL.

The chain couples TRBV7-8 to TRBJ2-1, with 12 bases lining up with TRBD2. The germline gives CDR1 SGHVS, CDR2 FQNEAQ. Unmatched junction bases numbered 8, after V lost 5 bases and J lost 3 bases. This CDR3 comprises 17 residues. The CDR3 loop is CASSPKAGLAGYNEQFF. The CDR3 nucleotides read TGTGCCAGCAGCCCTAAGGCGGGACTAGCGGGCTACAATGAGCAGTTCTTC.

The chain recombines TRBV30 with TRBJ1-1; perhaps TRBD1 as D (5 bases). The germline V gene encodes CDR1 GTSNPN and CDR2 SVGIG (reference sequence). The CDR3 is made up of 12 amino acids. V was cut by 8 bases and J by 1 base, with 11 bases left in between. CDR3 in amino acids: CAAAGPNTEAFF. CDR3 nucleotide sequence: TGTGCCGCGGCAGGGCCGAACACTGAAGCTTTCTTT.

A single count supports this clone. The rearrangement joins TRBV6-1 to TRBJ2-7; perhaps TRBD1 as D (5 bases). The CDR3 extends over 16 amino acids. From germline, CDR1 is MNHNS and CDR2 SASEGT. Trimming removed 0 bases at V and 2 bases at J, with 14 bases between. The CDR3 sequence: CASSEAKGSLAYEQYF. The CDR3 nucleotides read TGTGCCAGCAGTGAAGCGAAGGGGTCCCTGGCCTACGAGCAGTACTTC.

In the case of this clone: Germline and junction disagree at one end, which may indicate a read error. The sample has other DNA sequences that encode this CDR3 too. The rearrangement joins TRBV6-5 to TRBJ1-4; weak D call: TRBD1 (6 bases). Germline-derived CDR1 and CDR2 are MNHEY and SVGAGI. The CDR3 consists of 15 residues. DNA of the CDR3: TGTGCCAGCAGCCTGACAGGCCCAACTAATGAAAAACTGTTTTTC. It yields the protein CASSLTGPTNEKLFF.

The gene calls are TRBV7-2 and TRBJ2-1; 9 positions match TRBD2. Germline trimming cut 7 bases from V and 5 bases from J; bases unmatched to any gene: 9. Germline V gene sequence: CDR1 SGHTA, CDR2 FQGNSA. The CDR3 totals 15 residues. The CDR3 here is CASTRGVAGDNEQFF. The CDR3 DNA reads TGTGCCAGCACTCGTGGGGTAGCGGGAGACAATGAGCAGTTCTTC.

The J gene is TRBJ2-5, the V gene TRBV6-1, with 9 nucleotides matching TRBD2. Trimming cost V 3 bases and J 5 bases; bases outside gene matches: 7. Germline-derived CDR1 and CDR2 are MNHNS and SASEGT. The CDR3 has 15 amino acids. In nucleotides, the CDR3 is TGTGCCAGCAGTGAGATAGCGGGGGCGTGGGAGACCCAGTACTTC. It is translated as CASSEIAGAWETQYF.

The sample holds one count of this clone. The chain is built from TRBV5-4 and TRBJ2-5; TRBD1 matches at 9 bases. The J call could be wrong; TRBJ2-7 is a better fit for the DNA end. Germline CDR1 SGHNT, CDR2 YYREEE (reference sequence). This CDR3 is 14 amino acids long. The CDR3 here is CASSLWTGAYEQYF. As DNA, the CDR3 is TGTGCCAGCAGCCTCTGGACAGGGGCCTACGAGCAGTACTTC.

The chain carries TRBV18 and TRBJ2-7; D remains ambiguous. The CDR3 spans 12 residues. Germline CDR1 reads KGHSH; CDR2 reads LQKENI. Trimming removed 5 bases at V and 5 bases at J, with 10 bases between. CDR3 protein: CASSATLDEQYF. DNA of the CDR3: TGTGCCAGCTCAGCTACCCTGGACGAGCAGTACTTC.

The chain combines TRBV27 with TRBJ1-3, with D tentatively TRBD1 (5 bases). The CDR3 has 16 amino acids. Trimming left V 2 bases short and J 2 bases short, with 13 bases between. Germline V lookup: CDR1 MNHEY, CDR2 SMNVEV (reference sequence). CDR3 coding DNA: TGTGCCAGCAGTTTAGGGGGGGGGTGGCCTGGAAACACCATATATTTT. Translated: CASSLGGGWPGNTIYF.

This rearrangement joins TRBV29-1 to TRBJ2-1; D remains unclear. V gave up 1 base and J gave up 9 bases, with 7 bases separating them. The CDR3 spans 11 residues. CDR1 is SQVTM and CDR2 is ANQGSEA in the germline V gene. The CDR3 reads CSVEGAGEQFF. Here the CDR3 DNA reads TGCAGCGTTGAAGGGGCCGGTGAGCAGTTCTTC.

This clone was detected a few times. The chain carries TRBV6-1 and TRBJ1-2; D is perhaps TRBD1 (5 bases). The length of the CDR3 is 13 residues. The V gene lost 3 bases and the J gene lost 3 bases, with 8 bases spanning the gap. Germline values: CDR1 MNHNS, CDR2 SASEGT. The CDR3 reads CASSDGGYYGYTF. Written as DNA, the CDR3 is TGTGCCAGCAGTGACGGGGGGTACTATGGCTACACCTTC.

The J gene is TRBJ2-7, the V gene TRBV18; 9 nucleotides line up with TRBD1. Germline CDR1 is KGHSH and CDR2 is LQKENI. The trim removed 3 bases at V and 6 bases at J, leaving 12 bases unmatched. The CDR3 sequence is 16 residues long. CDR3 in amino acids: CASSPTSQGALGEQYF. The CDR3 nucleotides are TGTGCCAGCTCACCCACTTCACAGGGGGCACTTGGCGAGCAGTACTTC.

The chain employs TRBV19 and TRBJ2-3, with 12 bases aligning to TRBD2. The J segment lost 6 bases and the V segment lost 4 bases, leaving 2 bases of the junction unmatched. The germline CDR1 and CDR2 sequences are LNHDA and SQIVND (reference sequence). This CDR3 contains 14 residues. CDR3 region: CASSRTSGEDTQYF. The CDR3 DNA reads as TGTGCCAGTAGTAGGACTAGCGGGGAGGATACGCAGTATTTT.